This T cell receptor beta chain was documented in a study of T cells in Graves' hyperthyroidism and ophthalmopathy. There were TCR beta CDR3 regions amplified from RNA transcripts. The study used the HTBI primer set for a first-round RT-PCR of the TCR CDR3. TCRdb ran MiXCR on the multiplex PCR reads and lists one entry per CDR3 protein. There are about 600,000 distinct CDR3 sequences in the sample; 14% occur only once, and over 6% lies in the top ten. Under 3 months was the duration of disease in ophthalmopathy patients, who also had a Clinical Activity Score of at least 3 and a NOSPECS grade of at least 4. Cells are PBMCs isolated from around 9.4 ml of fresh blood. Study-wide results and caveats: The model foresaw ophthalmopathy a median about 6.5 months prior to onset.

This clonotype has ten or more counts. Its antigen is undetermined. This clonotype originated in a woman between 18 and 29 years old with Graves' ophthalmopathy. The sample consisted of blood.

The CDR3 DNA sequence: TGTGCCAGCAGCTTAGCTAGACTAGCGGGAAACACAGATACGCAGTATTTT. It is translated as CASSLARLAGNTDTQYF. The chain joins TRBV11-2 to TRBJ2-3; 11 bases align to TRBD2. J was trimmed by 2 bases and V by 1 base; bases with no gene match: 5. The CDR3 consists of 17 residues. CDR1 and CDR2 (germline): SGHAT, FQNNGV.